These T cell receptor beta chains were read from a single sample in a study of cytomegalovirus exposure and HLA in healthy donors. Only in-frame clones appear in the TCRdb table, and some are missing; sequencing was by immunoSEQ multiplex PCR. The data show roughly 200,000 clones, approximately 80% seen once. The source material was PBMCs. The source is a woman aged 45 to 65 in good health and CMV-seronegative. Each CDR3 is given with its conserved first and last residue.

CSVEDSHTGGQGTEAFF	TRBV29-1
CASSLVRGLGEKLFF	TRBV7-9
CASSDKGPLASSYNEQFF	TRBV2
CASSFIGRTSGGNTQYF	TRBV7-2
CASSSTGVMNTEAFF	TRBV28
CASSRDRGFRETQYF	TRBV19
CASSLVKGVKEQYF	TRBV7-2
CASSVGTVNTEAFF	TRBV9
CASSDFGAGELFF	TRBV25-1
CASSQGTSEKGETQYF	TRBV4-3
CASSLIAGTDIVLTF	TRBV7-6
CASSLPGNYGYTF	TRBV5-6
CASSVDGRTGDRSPLHF	TRBV9
CASSFGQVYGYTF	TRBV5-1
CASSLVYNSPLHF	TRBV27
CASSLLAGARTDTQYF	TRBV5-6
CASSLSGTVNNQPQHF	TRBV27
CSAIGGDEQFF	TRBV20-1
CASSLGLSTDTQYF	TRBV11-3
CASRGLSGGDTDTQYF	TRBV28
CASSHRLRASISGANVLTF	TRBV12-1
CASSEYDGFGELFF	TRBV25-1
CASSVGGDRGWEETQYF	TRBV9
CAWIVTSGYNEQFF	TRBV30
CASRRMDSHNSNQPQHF	TRBV27
CASFGHPMPEAFF	TRBV6-5
CASSLNGQGNQPQHF	TRBV27
CASSLDVGQGAFF	TRBV5-8
CASSLSGPYEQYF	TRBV28
CAIRPNGGGYNEQFF	TRBV10-3
CASSLASGSYEQYF	TRBV5-1
CASSEGRGLAGQETQYF	TRBV2
CASSQDRGYGNTIYF	TRBV4-1
CASSPGQGEEKLFF	TRBV5-1
CASSPQGDTEAFF	TRBV6-1
CASSSRTVLSTIYF	TRBV7-9
CASNLGVGGNTDTQYF	TRBV2
CASSRDRADTQYF	TRBV4-3
CASSLSAGARYNEQFF	TRBV7-2
CASSLIPVPGQGTDTQYF	TRBV27
CASTTRQGYQAEQFF	TRBV27
CASSLTGTGRQQPQHF	TRBV6-5
CATSRGLGGTQYF	TRBV15
CASSKELVQFF	TRBV19
CASSYTVQGMNSPLHF	TRBV6-6
CASSEAIGGGQADF	TRBV2
CASSQERPGTNPEKLFF	TRBV4-3
CASSPLAGGSNEQFF	TRBV18